This entry lists 23 T cell receptor beta chains sequenced from one sample in a study of OX40 agonist ivuxolimab in advanced cancers. Libraries were prepared by immunoSEQ multiplex PCR; TCRdb keeps only in-frame clonotypes and omits some of them. The data show about 150,000 clones, 94% seen once. The sample was CD4+ or CD8+ T cells sorted from blood, taken in a trial of the OX40 agonist ivuxolimab. These receptors all come from an adult with an advanced solid tumor such as melanoma, head and neck, liver or kidney cancer.

The J gene is TRBJ1-2, the V gene TRBV6-1; unclear D gene. Trimming took 6 bases from V and 0 from J, leaving 11 bases between them. The CDR3 is 14 residues long. The germline V gene encodes CDR1 MNHNS and CDR2 SASEGT. The CDR3 here is CASRLTASNYGYTF. CDR3 coding DNA: TGTGCCAGCAGATTGACGGCCTCTAACTATGGCTACACCTTC.

The chain carries TRBV10-3 and TRBJ1-1; TRBD1 aligns across 8 bases. Unmatched junction bases numbered 2, after V lost 5 bases and J lost 0 bases. This CDR3 is 14 amino acids long. Germline V gene lookup returns CDR1 ENHRY and CDR2 SYGVKD. The CDR3 loop reads CAISRQGLNTEAFF. CDR3 in DNA: TGTGCCATCAGTCGACAGGGGTTGAACACTGAAGCTTTCTTT.

This chain uses TRBV15 with TRBJ2-5; no definite D call. Trimming cost V 1 base and J 1 base, with 16 bases left between them. The CDR3 extends over 17 amino acids. The germline CDR1 and CDR2 sequences are LNHNV and YYDKDF (reference sequence). CDR3 nucleotide sequence: TGTGCCACCAGCAGAGGGGCCAGTAGGGCCCTCCAAGAGACCCAGTACTTC. Translating gives CATSRGASRALQETQYF.

The V and J genes are TRBV11-2 and TRBJ2-2; no clear D. Germline CDR1 reads SGHAT; CDR2 reads FQNNGV. This CDR3 has 14 amino acids. The V end was cut by 2 bases, the J end by 1 base, with 5 bases between. CDR3 sequence: CASSLFQNTGELFF. In DNA form, the CDR3 reads TGTGCCAGCAGCTTATTCCAGAACACCGGGGAGCTGTTTTTT.

This clone is a singleton in its sample. This chain connects TRBV25-1 to TRBJ2-2; D is perhaps TRBD1 (6 bases). CDR1 and CDR2 from the germline V gene are MGHDK and SYGVNS. V lost 3 bases, J lost 2 bases, and 10 bases lay in between. This CDR3 is 15 amino acids long. CDR3 sequence (DNA): TGTGCCAGCAGTGACAGGGGACGTAACACCGGGGAGCTGTTTTTT. Translation gives CASSDRGRNTGELFF.

The V and J genes are TRBV5-4 and TRBJ2-1, with 9 bases lining up with TRBD2. V lost 0 bases, J lost 3 bases, and 1 base stayed unmatched. CDR1 is SGHNT, CDR2 YYREEE, per germline (reference sequence). The CDR3 is made up of 15 amino acids. In nucleotides, the CDR3 is TGTGCCAGCAGCTTGGCGACTAGCGGCTACAATGAGCAGTTCTTC. This sequence encodes CASSLATSGYNEQFF. The entire variable domain, with the rest obtained from reference TRBV5-4 and TRBJ2-1, is as follows: ETGVTQSPTHLIKTRGQQVTLRCSSQSGHNTVSWYQQALGQGPQFIFQYYREEENGRGNFPPRFSGLQFPNYSSELNVNALELDDSALYLCASSLATSGYNEQFFGPGTRLTVL.

V usage is TRBV5-4 and J usage is TRBJ1-5; D is possibly TRBD1 (5 bases). The CDR3 covers 17 residues. From germline, CDR1 is SGHNT and CDR2 YYREEE (reference sequence). V was clipped by 5 bases and J by 9 bases, with 27 bases between them. CDR3 sequence (DNA): TGTGCCAGCAGTTCCTTCGCCGGCAGGGCCCCGGCCATGCCCCAGCATTTT. Translated: CASSSFAGRAPAMPQHF.

This clone was found once. The chain has TRBV29-1 and TRBJ1-1; D ambiguous. CDR3 size: 13 residues. Germline lookup yields CDR1 SQVTM and CDR2 ANQGSEA. Trimming took 0 bases from V and 5 from J, leaving 10 bases between them. CDR3 sequence (DNA): TGCAGCGTTGAAGATTATCCCGGGACTGAAGCTTTCTTT. This translates into CSVEDYPGTEAFF.

The chain is built from TRBV27 and TRBJ2-7; 7 positions match TRBD1. The V gene's germline CDR1 is MNHEY and CDR2 SMNVEV (reference sequence). The CDR3 consists of 14 residues. The V gene end was trimmed by 6 bases and the J gene end by 4 bases; junction bases not matched to a gene: 9. The CDR3 bases are TGTGCCAGCAGCGATTTCGGGACAGTTTACGAGCAGTACTTC. It encodes CASSDFGTVYEQYF.

The CDR3 DNA follows: TGCGCCAGCAGTGAACGGCCCACTGACGGGGAGCTGTTTTTT. Its translation is CASSERPTDGELFF. The chain joins TRBV10-1 to TRBJ2-2; the D is unclear. Germline lookup yields CDR1 WNHNN and CDR2 SYGVQD (reference sequence). The CDR3 spans 14 residues. V lost 3 bases and J lost 7, with 12 bases in between.

This clone was observed a handful of times. The CDR3 is CAISEPSGTATGGIYF. DNA of the CDR3: TGTGCCATCAGTGAGCCCTCCGGGACGGCCACGGGGGGCATATATTTT. The rearrangement joins TRBV10-3 to TRBJ1-3, with a tentative D call TRBD1 (5 bases). Germline V lookup: CDR1 ENHRY, CDR2 SYGVKD. The CDR3 spans 16 residues. The V end lost 2 bases, the J end lost 12 bases, and 23 bases lay between the germline ends.

The CDR3 is CASSYPEGATGNTIYF. CDR3 coding DNA: TGTGCCAGCAGCTACCCGGAAGGGGCGACTGGAAACACCATATATTTT. This chain uses TRBV7-9 with TRBJ1-3; possibly TRBD1 for D (5 bases). Germline lookup yields CDR1 SEHNR and CDR2 FQNEAQ (reference sequence). This CDR3 spans 16 amino acids. The V gene lost 4 bases and the J gene lost 2 bases, with 15 bases spanning the gap.

The chain couples TRBV6-5 to TRBJ1-1, with D possibly being TRBD1 (5 bases). CDR3 size: 14 residues. V dropped 1 base and J dropped 6 bases, with 12 bases sitting between them. Germline V lookup: CDR1 MNHEY, CDR2 SVGAGI. The CDR3 bases are TGTGCCAGCAGTTACTTAAAGGGGATCGCTGAAGCTTTCTTT. As protein: CASSYLKGIAEAFF.

This rearrangement joins TRBV5-1 to TRBJ2-3; D is unclear. The V end lost 0 bases, the J end lost 0 bases, and 11 bases lay between the germline ends. The germline gives CDR1 SGHRS, CDR2 YFSETQ. There are 16 residues in the CDR3. CDR3 DNA sequence: TGCGCCAGCAGCTTGGGTGTAATGGGGAGCACAGATACGCAGTATTTT. This codes for CASSLGVMGSTDTQYF.

The chain uses TRBV2 and TRBJ1-2, with D possibly matching TRBD1 (6 bases). Germline CDR1 SNHLY, CDR2 FYNNEI. The V and J ends lost 3 bases and 1 base respectively, with 12 bases between them. CDR3 length: 15 residues. The chain's CDR3 is CASSDRGRFNYGYTF. Here the CDR3 DNA reads TGTGCCAGCAGTGACAGGGGCCGGTTTAACTATGGCTACACCTTC.

This chain links TRBV9 with TRBJ2-3, with D possibly TRBD2 on 5 matching bases. V lost 0 bases and J lost 0, with 8 bases in between. The CDR3 consists of 15 residues. The germline CDR1 and CDR2 sequences are SGDLS and YYNGEE. CDR3 coding DNA: TGTGCCAGCAGCGTAGGAGGGATGAGCACAGATACGCAGTATTTT. Translated, it gives CASSVGGMSTDTQYF.

J is TRBJ2-5 and V is TRBV11-2; tentatively, D is TRBD2 (5 bases). Germline V CDR1 and CDR2: SGHAT, FQNNGV. Trimming pared 5 bases from V and 0 bases from J, leaving 7 bases between. This CDR3 region has 13 residues. CDR3 residues: CASSKDYQETQYF. The CDR3 nucleotides are TGTGCCAGCAGCAAGGACTACCAAGAGACCCAGTACTTC.

The chain combines TRBV7-3 with TRBJ2-1, with D perhaps matching TRBD2 (6 bases). The CDR3 extends over 14 amino acids. Germline CDR1 SGHTA, CDR2 FQGTGA. Trimming cost V 5 bases and J 3 bases, with 11 bases left between them. CDR3 sequence (DNA): TGTGCCAGCAGCCTGGGACTGTTCTACAATGAGCAGTTCTTC. The encoded protein is CASSLGLFYNEQFF.

The gene calls are TRBV18 and TRBJ1-1; D gene uncertain. Germline loops: CDR1 KGHSH, CDR2 LQKENI. CDR3 length: 15 amino acids. Trimming removed 5 bases at V and 2 bases at J, with 15 bases between. The CDR3 DNA follows: TGTGCCAGCTCAATCTCGAGGGAGTTAAACACTGAAGCTTTCTTT. This sequence encodes CASSISRELNTEAFF.

The chain couples TRBV12-5 to TRBJ1-2; 10 bases are shared with TRBD1. Germline lookup yields CDR1 LGHNT and CDR2 FRNRAP. This CDR3 region has 19 residues. J gave up 8 bases and V 2 bases, and 20 bases lay outside the gene matches. CDR3 sequence: CASGLSPETGGARGRGYTF. The DNA for the CDR3 is TGTGCTAGTGGTTTGTCCCCGGAGACAGGGGGCGCACGGGGGCGGGGCTACACCTTC.

The chain links TRBV6-1 to TRBJ2-1; D might be TRBD2 (6 bases). Germline CDR1 reads MNHNS; CDR2 reads SASEGT. The CDR3 length is 15 residues. Between the trimmed V and J ends, which lost 7 bases and 5 bases, there was a span of 18 bases. The CDR3 sequence: CASTAGLPRNNEQFF. The CDR3 region has the DNA TGTGCCAGCACTGCGGGGCTCCCCCGAAACAATGAGCAGTTCTTC.

The chain joins TRBV29-1 to TRBJ2-5; possible D gene TRBD1, 6 bases. The CDR3 length is 14 residues. Germline V CDR1 and CDR2: SQVTM, ANQGSEA. Deletions cut 7 bases from V and 4 bases from J, with 19 bases between. The CDR3 reads CSESGEPFSETQYF. The CDR3 DNA reads as TGCAGCGAATCAGGGGAGCCCTTTTCAGAGACCCAGTACTTC.

V is TRBV7-3 and J is TRBJ2-3; D may be TRBD1 or TRBD2 (5 bases each). The ends were cut back, 2 bases at V and 0 bases at J, with 6 bases in the middle. The CDR3 is 14 residues long. The germline V gene has CDR1 SGHTA and CDR2 FQGTGA. The CDR3 here is CASSLGTSTDTQYF. CDR3 DNA sequence: TGTGCCAGCAGCTTAGGGACGAGCACAGATACGCAGTATTTT. The complete variable domain, with remaining parts taken from reference TRBV7-3 and TRBJ2-3, reads GAGVSQTPSNKVTEKGKYVELRCDPISGHTALYWYRQSLGQGPEFLIYFQGTGAADDSGLPNDRFFAVRPEGSVSTLKIQRTERGDSAVYLCASSLGTSTDTQYFGPGTRLTVL.